This is a list of T cell receptor beta chains from one sample in a study of tumor T cells in aggressive B-cell lymphoma. Here immunoSEQ multiplex PCR was the method, and the copy in TCRdb shows in-frame clones only, minus some. In the table there are 9,000 to 13,000 clones, roughly 90% of which are singletons. Sequencing used tumor tissue. Receptor source: an adult with diffuse large B cell lymphoma. The CDR3 runs from the conserved cysteine through the conserved F or W. Each record gives: J gene, V gene, CDR3 protein.

J gene: TRBJ2-1
V gene: TRBV28
CDR3 protein: CASSLPSRNNEQFF

J gene: TRBJ1-2
V gene: TRBV11-2
CDR3 protein: CASSLAPRDREDRGYTF

J gene: TRBJ1-2
V gene: TRBV6-5
CDR3 protein: CASSYSPRTGRYGYTF

J gene: TRBJ2-7
V gene: TRBV7-6
CDR3 protein: CASSVGQGALYEQYF

J gene: TRBJ2-7
V gene: TRBV7-6
CDR3 protein: CASSPVPQTGVESYEQYF

J gene: TRBJ2-3
V gene: TRBV28
CDR3 protein: CASTSGGSTDTQYF

J gene: TRBJ2-7
V gene: TRBV15
CDR3 protein: CATSRETGWTYEQYF

J gene: TRBJ2-5
V gene: TRBV6-1
CDR3 protein: CASGGRALETQYF

J gene: TRBJ2-1
V gene: TRBV29-1
CDR3 protein: CSVEDFSSYNEQFF

J gene: TRBJ1-2
V gene: TRBV6-5
CDR3 protein: CASRRSGNGYTF

J gene: TRBJ2-1
V gene: TRBV28
CDR3 protein: CASSDPRAGYYNEQFF

J gene: TRBJ2-2
V gene: TRBV7-2
CDR3 protein: CASSLGGSGRYDGELFF

J gene: TRBJ2-7
V gene: TRBV14
CDR3 protein: CASSQSTSGTYEQYF

J gene: TRBJ2-5
V gene: TRBV19
CDR3 protein: CASRAGFMKTQYF

J gene: TRBJ1-2
V gene: TRBV5-6
CDR3 protein: CASSTSGASRGYTF

J gene: TRBJ2-5
V gene: TRBV7-2
CDR3 protein: CASSLQANLGGGQETQYF

J gene: TRBJ1-4
V gene: TRBV4-2
CDR3 protein: CASTHQIFNEKLFF

J gene: TRBJ1-4
V gene: TRBV5-1
CDR3 protein: CASSLAGQSNEKLFF

J gene: TRBJ2-5
V gene: TRBV30
CDR3 protein: CAWSELRLAGLKTQYF

J gene: TRBJ1-2
V gene: TRBV28
CDR3 protein: CASRAMRDLGAGYTF

J gene: TRBJ1-3
V gene: TRBV5-1
CDR3 protein: CASSLDGASGNTIYF

J gene: TRBJ2-7
V gene: TRBV28
CDR3 protein: CASRTQGLGYEQYF

J gene: TRBJ1-6
V gene: TRBV7-2
CDR3 protein: CASSPRQGGSPLHF

J gene: TRBJ2-5
V gene: TRBV5-1
CDR3 protein: CASSLQPWAQETQYF

J gene: TRBJ1-2
V gene: TRBV6-5
CDR3 protein: CASSYSMTGTSYGYTF

J gene: TRBJ1-4
V gene: TRBV7-2
CDR3 protein: CASSLSQGFEKLFF

J gene: TRBJ2-7
V gene: TRBV5-8
CDR3 protein: CASSIGTSGSYEQYF